These T cell receptor beta chains were read from a single sample in a study of graft-versus-host responses after intestinal transplantation. Method: immunoSEQ multiplex PCR; TCRdb's copy keeps in-frame clones and lacks some. The sample lists about 14,000 clones; about four fifths were seen once. This material consisted of PBMCs, taken after intestinal transplantation. All receptors come from a human patient who received an intestinal transplant, so some T cells may come from the graft donor. CDR3s include the opening cysteine and the closing phenylalanine or tryptophan. The D gene is left open where the match is weak. Clone sizes are given selectively: once, few, many, or a class where the clone is expanded.

d_gene	v_gene	j_gene	abundance	CDR3aa	CDR3nt
TRBD1	TRBV2	TRBJ2-7	-	CASTQGDPYEQYF	TGTGCCAGCACCCAGGGGGACCCCTACGAGCAGTACTTC
-	TRBV7-7	TRBJ2-5	once	CASGRGTQETQYF	TGTGCTAGCGGCAGGGGTACCCAAGAGACCCAGTACTTC
TRBD2	TRBV6-1	TRBJ2-7	-	CASSSGTSARYEQYF	TGTGCCAGCAGTTCTGGGACTAGCGCGCGTTACGAGCAGTACTTC
TRBD2	TRBV9	TRBJ2-3	-	CASQPSAGSPDTQYF	TGTGCCAGCCAACCCTCAGCGGGGAGCCCGGATACGCAGTATTTT
TRBD2	TRBV7-9	TRBJ2-2	-	CASSLGLAGDTGELFF	TGTGCCAGCAGCTTGGGACTAGCGGGAGACACCGGGGAGCTGTTTTTT
TRBD1	TRBV2	TRBJ2-7	-	CASSQQGQALTGEQYF	TGTGCCAGCAGTCAACAGGGACAGGCCCTTACGGGCGAGCAGTACTTC
-	TRBV30	TRBJ1-6	-	CAWSTRGSSPLHF	TGTGCCTGGAGTACCCGGGGGAGTTCACCCCTCCACTTT
TRBD1	TRBV7-7	TRBJ2-7	-	CASSPGTGIPYEQYF	TGTGCTAGCAGCCCCGGGACAGGTATTCCCTACGAGCAGTACTTC
TRBD1	TRBV7-2	TRBJ1-5	-	CASSFRGPGNQPQHF	TGTGCCAGCAGCTTTAGGGGGCCGGGGAATCAGCCCCAGCATTTT
-	TRBV6-5	TRBJ1-5	-	CASSYQGNQPQHF	TGTGCCAGCAGTTACCAGGGCAATCAGCCCCAGCATTTT
-	TRBV5-6	TRBJ1-2	-	CASSPLGGTVYGYTF	TGTGCCAGCAGCCCCCTCGGGGGGACCGTTTATGGCTACACCTTC
-	TRBV6-6	TRBJ1-1	-	CASSLRTPSTEAFF	TGTGCCAGCAGTTTGAGGACCCCCTCAACTGAAGCTTTCTTT
-	TRBV30	TRBJ2-7	-	CAWTEGIRGSYEQYF	TGTGCCTGGACCGAAGGGATTAGAGGCTCCTACGAGCAGTACTTC
TRBD1	TRBV7-9	TRBJ2-2	large	CASSLTGGDTGELFF	TGTGCCAGCAGCCTGACAGGGGGCGACACCGGGGAGCTGTTTTTT
TRBD2	TRBV5-1	TRBJ2-5	-	CASSTTRGGGTSGRASWETQYF	TGCGCCAGCAGCACGACACGGGGAGGCGGGACTAGCGGGAGGGCCTCTTGGGAGACCCAGTACTTC
TRBD2	TRBV5-1	TRBJ2-7	-	CASGTSGSGEQYF	TGCGCCAGTGGGACTAGCGGGAGTGGCGAGCAGTACTTC
TRBD1	TRBV18	TRBJ2-7	few	CASSPRQGTYEQYF	TGTGCCAGCTCACCACGACAGGGAACCTACGAGCAGTACTTC
-	TRBV18	TRBJ1-2	-	CASSPGREYGYTF	TGTGCCAGCTCACCGGGACGGGAATATGGCTACACCTTC
-	TRBV11-2	TRBJ2-7	-	CASSLGGGAGVPYEQYF	TGTGCCAGCAGCTTAGGAGGGGGGGCAGGGGTCCCCTACGAGCAGTACTTC
TRBD1	TRBV19	TRBJ1-5	-	CASSRGQGHNQPQHF	TGTGCCAGTAGCAGAGGACAGGGCCACAATCAGCCCCAGCATTTT
TRBD2	TRBV18	TRBJ2-3	once	CASSQREVDTQYF	TGTGCCAGCTCACAGCGGGAGGTAGATACGCAGTATTTT
-	TRBV14	TRBJ1-2	-	CATPSGAYGYTF	TGTGCCACCCCGTCGGGGGCGTATGGCTACACCTTC
-	TRBV6-1	TRBJ2-1	-	CASSEGDPREENEQFF	TGTGCCAGCAGTGAGGGGGACCCTAGGGAAGAGAATGAGCAGTTCTTC
-	TRBV18	TRBJ1-1	-	CASSPSGMAEAFF	TGTGCCAGCTCACCATCGGGGATGGCTGAAGCTTTCTTT
-	TRBV30	TRBJ1-1	few	CAWSVLPSTEAFF	TGTGCCTGGAGTGTACTTCCCAGCACTGAAGCTTTCTTT
TRBD2	TRBV27	TRBJ2-5	-	CASRPRPAGGETQYF	TGTGCCAGCAGACCCCGACCGGCCGGGGGGGAGACCCAGTACTTC
-	TRBV30	TRBJ2-7	-	CAWSEGVGSYEQYF	TGTGCCTGGAGTGAGGGAGTCGGCTCCTACGAGCAGTACTTC
-	TRBV27	TRBJ2-3	-	CASSLSSGVGADTQYF	TGTGCCAGCAGTTTATCCTCAGGGGTGGGGGCAGATACGCAGTATTTT
-	TRBV6-1	TRBJ1-2	-	CASSEYWAVTNYGYTF	TGTGCCAGCAGTGAATATTGGGCAGTGACTAACTATGGCTACACCTTC
-	TRBV28	TRBJ2-7	-	CASSIWYEQYF	TGTGCCAGCAGTATTTGGTACGAGCAGTACTTC
-	TRBV6-5	TRBJ1-1	-	CASSYLSQNTEAFF	TGTGCCAGCAGTTACTTAAGTCAGAACACTGAAGCTTTCTTT
-	TRBV21-1	TRBJ2-7	once	CASSILYIPYFF	TGTGCCAGCAGCATCCTGTATATTCCGTACTTCTTC
-	TRBV28	TRBJ1-2	once	CASSLAGARGYGYTF	TGTGCCAGCAGTTTAGCGGGGGCGCGCGGCTATGGCTACACCTTC
-	TRBV5-8	TRBJ2-7	-	CASSLEVNGPYEQYF	TGTGCCAGCAGCTTGGAGGTAAACGGGCCCTACGAGCAGTACTTC
-	TRBV9	TRBJ1-5	-	CASSPGGNQPQHF	TGTGCCAGCAGCCCCGGGGGCAATCAGCCCCAGCATTTT
TRBD1	TRBV29-1	TRBJ2-3	-	CSVPGQGTDTQYF	TGCAGCGTTCCGGGACAGGGAACAGATACGCAGTATTTT
TRBD2	TRBV5-1	TRBJ2-3	-	CASSLRASGISTDTQYF	TGCGCCAGCAGCTTACGGGCTAGCGGGATTAGCACAGATACGCAGTATTTT
-	TRBV5-1	TRBJ2-5	-	CASSLGGWRETQYF	TGCGCCAGCAGCTTGGGGGGGTGGCGAGAGACCCAGTACTTC
-	TRBV15	TRBJ2-3	-	CATSRDVGDTQYF	TGTGCCACCAGCAGAGATGTTGGAGATACGCAGTATTTT
-	TRBV4-2	TRBJ2-3	few	CASSPRGGSTDTQYF	TGTGCCAGCAGCCCCAGGGGGGGAAGCACAGATACGCAGTATTTT
TRBD2	TRBV6-1	TRBJ2-1	-	CASSDIAGVSDNEQFF	TGTGCCAGCAGTGATATAGCGGGAGTTTCAGACAATGAGCAGTTCTTC